A single sample gave rise to the 20 T cell receptor beta chains below, sequenced in a study of T-cell reconstitution after alpha-beta-depleted transplantation in children. Construction of the TCRbeta library involved unique molecular identifiers. TCRdb itself ran the PCR reads through MiXCR, one entry per CDR3 protein. The table includes about 980,000 distinct CDR3 sequences, about 29% detected once. Specimen: PBMCs, mostly from graft donor cells, collected 360 days after TCRalphabeta/CD19-depleted stem cell transplant. The origin of the receptors is a boy younger than two who had a stem cell transplant for SCID, so the T cells may come from the graft donor.

CDR3 nucleotides: TGTGCCAGCAGCGCCGTTAGGGGGCAAGTGGGAGGCTACACCTTC. Translating it yields CASSAVRGQVGGYTF. The chain couples TRBV7-8 to TRBJ1-2, with TRBD1 identical over 7 bases. The junction had 14 bases not matched to a gene; V was cut back by 5 bases and J by 8 bases. CDR1 and CDR2 (germline): SGHVS, FQNEAQ. This CDR3 has 15 residues.

This clonotype was counted many times. The chain is built from TRBV7-8 and TRBJ2-7; D remains unclear. The CDR3 has 11 amino acids. The ends were cut back, 5 bases at V and 0 bases at J, with 2 bases in the middle. CDR1 and CDR2 (germline): SGHVS, FQNEAQ. CDR3 protein: CASSTSYEQYF. The CDR3 DNA reads as TGTGCCAGCAGCACCTCCTACGAGCAGTACTTC.

This clonotype turned up a few times. V is TRBV4-3 and J is TRBJ1-1; 9 bases are shared with TRBD1. The CDR3 totals 15 residues. Germline V CDR1 and CDR2: LGHNA, YSLEER. The V and J ends lost 4 bases and 4 bases, in that order; junction bases with no gene match: 7. The CDR3 region has the DNA TGCGCCAGCAGCCGAGGACAGGGGAAGGTCACTGAAGCTTTCTTT. This codes for CASSRGQGKVTEAFF.

This clonotype was detected only a few times. The chain links TRBV9 to TRBJ1-3; D may be TRBD1 (5 bases). Germline loops: CDR1 SGDLS, CDR2 YYNGEE. CDR3 length: 15 amino acids. V was shortened by 0 bases and J by 0 bases, with 7 bases between the two germline ends. CDR3 coding DNA: TGTGCCAGCAGCGTAGGGGACGGCTCTGGAAACACCATATATTTT. This gives the protein CASSVGDGSGNTIYF.

This clonotype has only a few counts. The CDR3 bases are TGTGCCAGCAGGTGGACGGATACTGATGGCTACACCTTC. Translated: CASRWTDTDGYTF. The rearrangement uses TRBV12-3 or TRBV12-4 and TRBJ1-2; D remains ambiguous. The CDR3 is made up of 13 amino acids. V gave up 6 bases and J gave up 6 bases, with 14 bases separating them.

The chain is built from TRBV7-2 and TRBJ2-3; TRBD2 matches at 8 bases. The CDR3 has 14 amino acids. Germline trimming cut 5 bases from V and 3 bases from J; bases unmatched to any gene: 4. Germline CDR1 and CDR2: SGHTA and FQGNSA. The CDR3 DNA reads as TGTGCCAGCAGCCTACTAGCGGAGACAGATACGCAGTATTTT. It yields the protein CASSLLAETDTQYF.

The chain carries TRBV12-3 or TRBV12-4 and TRBJ1-4; the D gene is possibly TRBD1 (6 bases). The CDR3 extends over 15 amino acids. V gave up 1 base and J gave up 3 bases, with 9 bases separating them. Here the CDR3 DNA reads TGTGCCAGCAGTTTAGGGTCAGGGGCTAATGAAAAACTGTTTTTT. It codes for CASSLGSGANEKLFF.

This clonotype has more than one count but fewer than ten. The chain has TRBV10-3 and TRBJ2-1; D is tentatively TRBD1 or TRBD2 (5 bases each). V was clipped by 0 bases and J by 1 base, with 10 bases between them. CDR1 is ENHRY and CDR2 is SYGVKD in the germline V gene. CDR3 length: 16 residues. The CDR3 DNA reads as TGTGCCATCAGTGAGTCGCGAGGGGTGTCCTACAATGAGCAGTTCTTC. Amino acids: CAISESRGVSYNEQFF.

This clonotype was seen ten or more times. The CDR3 reads CAIRDPESESGELFF. As DNA, the CDR3 is TGTGCCATCAGGGACCCGGAGTCAGAGTCCGGGGAGCTGTTTTTT. The chain has TRBV10-3 and TRBJ2-2; no firm D call. V was pared by 6 bases and J by 6 bases, with 17 bases between. There are 15 residues in the CDR3. The germline V gene has CDR1 ENHRY and CDR2 SYGVKD.

This clonotype was found a few times. This rearrangement joins TRBV5-1 to TRBJ1-6, with a possible D match to TRBD1 (5 bases). V lost 2 bases and J 8 bases, leaving 17 bases between the germline ends. This CDR3 comprises 16 residues. CDR1 and CDR2 (germline): SGHRS, YFSETQ. The CDR3 sequence: CASSFQGGSLDSPLHF. The CDR3 nucleotides are TGCGCCAGCAGCTTCCAGGGCGGCTCTCTGGATTCACCCCTCCACTTT.

The chain combines TRBV5-6 with TRBJ2-7; D is perhaps TRBD2 (5 bases). This CDR3 is built from 17 residues. V was shortened by 4 bases and J by 0 bases, with 20 bases between the two germline ends. The germline V gene has CDR1 SGHDT and CDR2 YYEEEE. CDR3 coding DNA: TGTGCCAGCAGCCCCCGGGGAGTCTCCCACCTCTCCTACGAGCAGTACTTC. This codes for CASSPRGVSHLSYEQYF.

CDR3 in amino acids: CASSRQGSEAFF. In nucleotides, the CDR3 is TGTGCCAGCAGTCGACAGGGGTCTGAAGCTTTCTTT. The gene calls are TRBV7-2 and TRBJ1-1; 8 bases agree with TRBD1. From germline, CDR1 is SGHTA and CDR2 FQGNSA. There are 12 residues in the CDR3. V was pared by 6 bases and J by 6 bases, with 3 bases of the junction left unmatched.

The chain joins TRBV20-1 to TRBJ1-1, with D possibly TRBD1 on 6 matching bases. The CDR3 runs to 10 residues. V was pared by 6 bases and J by 11 bases, with 13 bases between. In germline, CDR1 is DFQATT, CDR2 SNEGSKA (reference sequence). Here the CDR3 reads CSAKGVSAFF. Written as DNA, the CDR3 is TGCAGTGCCAAGGGGGTTTCGGCTTTCTTT.

The CDR3 nucleotides are TGTGCCAGCAGCCTGGGACAGGGAGTTGGAGAGCAGTACTTC. Its protein is CASSLGQGVGEQYF. The chain combines TRBV7-3 with TRBJ2-7, with 9 bases identical to TRBD1. CDR3 size: 14 residues. J gave up 7 bases and V 5 bases, and 9 bases lay outside the gene matches. In germline, CDR1 is SGHTA, CDR2 FQGTGA.

CDR3 residues: CASSLAPGVGTEAFF. DNA for the CDR3: TGCGCCAGCAGCTTGGCCCCAGGGGTAGGTACTGAAGCTTTCTTT. J is TRBJ1-1 and V is TRBV5-1, with D possibly matching TRBD1 (6 bases). This CDR3 comprises 15 residues. Trimming removed 0 bases from V and 5 bases from J, with 14 bases in between. Per the germline V gene, CDR1 is SGHRS and CDR2 is YFSETQ.

V is TRBV12-5 and J is TRBJ2-5; 7 bases agree with TRBD1. The CDR3 spans 13 residues. Germline CDR1 LGHNT, CDR2 FRNRAP. Germline trimming cut 6 bases from V and 8 bases from J; bases unmatched to any gene: 9. As DNA, the CDR3 is TGTGCTAGTGGCCGAGGGGGCGTAGAAACCCAGTACTTC. Translated: CASGRGGVETQYF.

The rearrangement uses TRBV25-1 and TRBJ1-1; a weak D match, TRBD1 (5 bases). The germline V and J ends were trimmed by 1 base and 6 bases, with 33 bases remaining between them. The length of the CDR3 is 21 residues. Germline-derived CDR1 and CDR2 are MGHDK and SYGVNS. The DNA of the CDR3 is TGTGCCAGCAGTGAATCGGCTCCATTACGAACCGGGATCCCCAGGGACTCTGAAGCTTTCTTT. It translates to CASSESAPLRTGIPRDSEAFF.

This chain uses TRBV4-2 with TRBJ2-5; 8 positions match TRBD1. The V gene end was trimmed by 1 base and the J gene end by 5 bases; junction bases not matched to a gene: 12. This CDR3 is built from 17 residues. Germline V gene sequence: CDR1 LGHNA, CDR2 YNFKEQ. CDR3 DNA sequence: TGTGCCAGCAGCCAAGCTACACGACAGGGGAGATCTGAGACCCAGTACTTC. Its translation: CASSQATRQGRSETQYF.

V usage is TRBV12-3 or TRBV12-4 and J usage is TRBJ2-5; tentative D call: TRBD1 (5 bases). This CDR3 is 14 amino acids long. The V and J ends lost 5 bases and 1 base respectively, with 11 bases between them. The CDR3 region has the DNA TGTGCCAGCAGTCCGACAGAGACCCAAGAGACCCAGTACTTC. Its translation is CASSPTETQETQYF.

The chain employs TRBV4-3 and TRBJ2-5; D may be TRBD1 or TRBD2 (5 bases each). The CDR3 has 15 amino acids. CDR1 is LGHNA, CDR2 YSLEER, per germline. V lost 1 base and J 3 bases, leaving 12 bases between the germline ends. The chain's CDR3 is CASSQVRDLKETQYF. In nucleotides, the CDR3 is TGCGCCAGCAGCCAAGTGAGGGACCTTAAAGAGACCCAGTACTTC.